This T cell receptor beta chain came from a study of OX40 agonist ivuxolimab in advanced cancers. Study in general: Patients achieving partial responses numbered three: one hepatocellular carcinoma case and two cutaneous melanoma cases.

Comments on this clone: The antigen is unknown.

Study-wide points: Researchers did not determine the expanded peripheral T cells' antigen specificity.

The assay was immunoSEQ multiplex PCR, and TCRdb's table has in-frame clones only and misses some. The data show 70,000 to 95,000 clones, 84% seen once. Sequencing was performed on CD4+ or CD8+ T cells sorted from blood, taken in a trial of the OX40 agonist ivuxolimab. The clonotype was recovered from an adult with an advanced solid tumor such as melanoma, head and neck, liver or kidney cancer.

CDR3 nucleotides: TGTGCCAGCAGTTTAGGGCGGGGGGGCCAAGAGACCCAGTACTTC. Protein product: CASSLGRGGQETQYF. The genes are TRBV27 and TRBJ2-5, with 9 nucleotides matching TRBD2. V shed 2 bases, J shed 1 base, and the junction held 2 bases outside the gene matches. The CDR3 runs to 15 residues. Germline CDR1 and CDR2: MNHEY and SMNVEV (reference sequence).